This T cell receptor (beta chain) was identified in a study of vaccination and CD4 T cells after COVID-19. As for the study in general: Stimulation used overlapping spike peptides from SARS-CoV-2, HCoV-NL63, HCoV-OC43 and HCoV-229E.

Specified treatment: roughly 11-day PBMC culture with coronavirus spike peptide pools or control peptides (ViraFEST assay). The Oncomine TCR Beta short-read assay sequenced DNA from cultured CD4+ T cells. The source of extracted genomic DNA was cultured CD4+ T cells. TCRdb re-analysed the PCR reads in MiXCR, keeping a single row per CDR3 protein. Seen here are roughly 13,000 distinct CDR3 sequences, 62% observed once, and the top ten hold roughly 12%. About this clonotype: Antigen: not known.

The CDR3 loop spans 18 amino acids. The V and J ends lost 4 bases and 3 bases, in that order; junction bases with no gene match: 9. Germline V gene data show CDR1 as SGHRS and CDR2 as YFSETQ. Source material: CD4+ T cells from blood, cultured in vitro. The receptor was derived from a human donor who had recovered from COVID-19. The chain carries TRBV5-1 and TRBJ2-3; 15 bases align to TRBD2. CDR3 DNA sequence: TGCGCCAGCAGCCCGGCGATGGGACTAGCGGGAGGTACAGATACGCAGTATTTT. It codes for CASSPAMGLAGGTDTQYF.